The clone carrying this T cell receptor (beta chain) was found many times. Across 18 months, stable Graves' hyperthyroidism was marked by no progression to ophthalmopathy. This specimen belongs to a study of T cells in Graves' hyperthyroidism and ophthalmopathy. Study at large: Staff took peripheral blood when the initial diagnosis was made, before any treatment began.

Germline assignment: CDR1 MNHNY and CDR2 SVGAGI (reference sequence). Trimming shortened V by 8 bases and J by 1 base, and 9 bases separated the two germline ends. The CDR3 is made up of 13 amino acids. Authors of the study amplified TCR beta CDR3 regions from RNA transcripts. The study used the HTBI primer set for a first-round RT-PCR of the TCR CDR3. TCRdb independently ran MiXCR on the multiplex PCR reads; one entry per CDR3 protein. The sample consists of just under 750,000 distinct CDR3 sequences, 35% of them appearing once. This chain links TRBV6-6 with TRBJ1-5; a weak D match, TRBD1 (6 bases). The TCR was taken from a woman aged 40 to 50 with Graves' hyperthyroidism. Sequences were obtained from blood. CDR3 amino acids: CASWGPSNQPQHF. The CDR3 coding sequence is TGTGCCAGCTGGGGGCCGAGCAATCAGCCCCAGCATTTT.